The clone carrying this TCR beta chain was seen many times. Antigen: not known. The data were obtained in a study of CD8+CD57+ T cells in acquired aplastic anemia. The wider study: The study obtained an average of approximately 2.9 ug of DNA from sorted CD4+ and CD8+ cells. Points from the study as a whole: Patients showed no significant difference from controls in CD8+ Simpson's diversity. The same twenty-nine CD8+ CDR3 sequences occurred in patients and in controls.

Germline values: CDR1 LGHDT, CDR2 YNNKEL (reference sequence). V trimming: 5 bases; J trimming: 10 bases; junction bases outside the gene matches: 8. CDR3 length: 13 residues. Template material for TCR beta VDJ and CDR3 profiling consisted of genomic DNA. One entry per CDR3 protein, called by TCRdb with MiXCR from the reads. This table has 150,000 to 200,000 distinct CDR3 sequences, around half appearing once. CD8+CD57+ cell expansion had been shown by flow cytometry in patients chosen for sequencing. A severe acquired aplastic anemia diagnosis applied to all patients. The sequence derives from a human donor with aplastic anemia. The source material was sorted CD4+, CD8+, or CD8+CD57+ T cells (not recorded which) from PBMCs. The chain couples TRBV3-1 to TRBJ2-3; 8 bases are shared with TRBD2. The CDR3 protein is CASSWGLEVSQYF. The CDR3 DNA reads as TGTGCCAGCAGCTGGGGACTAGAGGTTTCGCAGTATTTT.